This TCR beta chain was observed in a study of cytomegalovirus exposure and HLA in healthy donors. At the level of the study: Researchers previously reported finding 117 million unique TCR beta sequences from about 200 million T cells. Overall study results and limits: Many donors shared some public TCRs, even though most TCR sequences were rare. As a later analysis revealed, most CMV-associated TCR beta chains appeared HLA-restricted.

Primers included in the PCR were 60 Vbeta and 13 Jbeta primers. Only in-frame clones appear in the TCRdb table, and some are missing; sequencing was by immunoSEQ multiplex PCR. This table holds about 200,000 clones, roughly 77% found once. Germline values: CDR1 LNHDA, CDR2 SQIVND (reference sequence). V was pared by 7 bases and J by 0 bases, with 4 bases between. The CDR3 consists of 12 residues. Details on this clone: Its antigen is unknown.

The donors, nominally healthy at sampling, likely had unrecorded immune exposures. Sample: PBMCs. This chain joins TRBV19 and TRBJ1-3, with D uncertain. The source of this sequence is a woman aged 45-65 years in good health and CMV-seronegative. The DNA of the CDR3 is TGTGCCAGTACCTACTCTGGAAACACCATATATTTT. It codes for CASTYSGNTIYF.